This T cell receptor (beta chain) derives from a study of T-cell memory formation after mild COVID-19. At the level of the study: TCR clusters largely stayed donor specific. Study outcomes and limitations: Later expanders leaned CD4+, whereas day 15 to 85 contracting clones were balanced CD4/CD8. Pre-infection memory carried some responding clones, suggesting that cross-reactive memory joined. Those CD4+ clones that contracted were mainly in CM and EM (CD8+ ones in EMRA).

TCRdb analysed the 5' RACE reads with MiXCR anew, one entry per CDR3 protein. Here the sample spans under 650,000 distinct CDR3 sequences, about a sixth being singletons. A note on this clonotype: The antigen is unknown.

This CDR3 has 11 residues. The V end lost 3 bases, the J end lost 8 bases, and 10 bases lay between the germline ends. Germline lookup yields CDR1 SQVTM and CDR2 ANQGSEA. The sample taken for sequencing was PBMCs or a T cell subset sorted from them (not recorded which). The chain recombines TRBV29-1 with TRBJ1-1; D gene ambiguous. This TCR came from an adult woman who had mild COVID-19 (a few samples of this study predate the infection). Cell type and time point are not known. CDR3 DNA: TGCAGCGTTGAGCATCAGCGGGAAGCTTTCTTT. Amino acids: CSVEHQREAFF.